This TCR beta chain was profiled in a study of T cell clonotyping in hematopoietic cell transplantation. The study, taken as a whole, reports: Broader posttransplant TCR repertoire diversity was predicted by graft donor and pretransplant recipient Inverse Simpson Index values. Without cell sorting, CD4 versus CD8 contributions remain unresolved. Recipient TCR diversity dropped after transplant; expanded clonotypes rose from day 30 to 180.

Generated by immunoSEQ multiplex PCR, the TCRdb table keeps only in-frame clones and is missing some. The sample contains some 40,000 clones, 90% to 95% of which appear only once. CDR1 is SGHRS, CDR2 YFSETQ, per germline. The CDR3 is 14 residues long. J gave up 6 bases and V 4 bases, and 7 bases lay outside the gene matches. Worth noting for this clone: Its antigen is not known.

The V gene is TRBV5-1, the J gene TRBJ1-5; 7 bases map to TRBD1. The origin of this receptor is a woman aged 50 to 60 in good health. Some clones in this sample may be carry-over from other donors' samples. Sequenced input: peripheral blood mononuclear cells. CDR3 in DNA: TGCGCCAGCAGCCCAGGGGACAGTAGTCAGCCCCAGCATTTT. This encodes CASSPGDSSQPQHF.